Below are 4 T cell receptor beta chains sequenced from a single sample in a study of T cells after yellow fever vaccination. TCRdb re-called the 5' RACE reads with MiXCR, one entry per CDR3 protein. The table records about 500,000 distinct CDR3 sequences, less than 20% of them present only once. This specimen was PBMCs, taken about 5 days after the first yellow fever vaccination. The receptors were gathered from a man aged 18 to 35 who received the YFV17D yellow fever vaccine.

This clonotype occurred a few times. This CDR3 reads CASSTPGLGNYGYTF. The CDR3 bases are TGTGCCAGCAGCACACCGGGACTGGGGAACTATGGCTACACCTTC. The V and J genes are TRBV6-2 or TRBV6-3 and TRBJ1-2, with a tentative D call TRBD1 (5 bases). V was shortened by 6 bases and J by 2 bases, with 16 bases between the two germline ends. Per the germline V gene, CDR1 is MNHEY and CDR2 is SVGEGT. There are 15 residues in the CDR3.

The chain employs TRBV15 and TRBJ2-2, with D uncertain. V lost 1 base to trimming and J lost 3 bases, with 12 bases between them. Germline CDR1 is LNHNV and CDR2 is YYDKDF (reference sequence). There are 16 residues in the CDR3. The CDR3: CATSRGSSADTGELFF. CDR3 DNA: TGTGCCACCAGCAGAGGTAGCTCTGCGGACACCGGGGAGCTGTTTTTT.

The CDR3 sequence: CASSSRQGRTSDSPLHF. The DNA of the CDR3 is TGTGCCAGCAGCTCCCGACAGGGCCGCACCTCGGATTCACCCCTCCACTTT. V and J are TRBV7-9 and TRBJ1-6; 7 nucleotides line up with TRBD1. Germline-derived CDR1 and CDR2 are SEHNR and FQNEAQ (reference sequence). V dropped 4 bases and J dropped 8; count of bases not matched to a gene: 14. The CDR3 runs 17 residues.

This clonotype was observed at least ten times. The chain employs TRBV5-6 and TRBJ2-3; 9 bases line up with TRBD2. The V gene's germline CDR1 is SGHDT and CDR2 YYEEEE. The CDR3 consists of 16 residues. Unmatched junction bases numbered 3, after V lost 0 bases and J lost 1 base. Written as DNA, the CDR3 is TGTGCCAGCAGCTTGGCGCTAGCGGGGCGCACAGATACGCAGTATTTT. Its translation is CASSLALAGRTDTQYF.